The clone carrying this TCR beta chain came up many times. Its target is not known. This sample was included in a study of human T cells and chemical hapten exposure. The overall study: Across the whole study, which lasted around six months, patients were given diphenylcyclopropenone on the scalp once a week. DPC (0.01%) was patch tested on the upper back and read at 6 days. Per-sample TCR yields varied mainly from small pooled library volume differences.

One entry per CDR3 protein results from TCRdb running MiXCR on the RACE reads. The sample has 85,000 to 130,000 distinct CDR3 sequences; less than 15% are singletons. Time point denoted: pre-sensitization, week 0. Treatment indicated: therapeutic diphenylcyclopropenone sensitization with weekly scalp DPC. There are 16 residues in the CDR3. The V and J ends lost 5 bases and 2 bases respectively, with 18 bases between them. Germline assignment: CDR1 SEHNR and CDR2 FQNEAQ (reference sequence). Notes on the study in general: Large CDR3 similarity clusters arose significantly more often from expanded TCRs than from controls.

The TCR sequence derives from a woman aged 50 to 60 with alopecia areata. Some clones in this sample may be carry-over from other donors' samples. This rearrangement joins TRBV7-9 to TRBJ1-1, with TRBD1 as a possible D gene (5 bases). The sequences come from whole blood, collected in connection with sensitization to the hapten diphenylcyclopropenone (DPC). The CDR3 spells CASSISVGGGNTEAFF. DNA of the CDR3: TGTGCCAGCAGCATCTCCGTGGGCGGGGGAAACACTGAAGCTTTCTTT.